A selection of T cell receptor beta chains follows, all from one sample in a study of T cell changes during pregnancy in multiple sclerosis. Sequencing was performed with immunoSEQ multiplex PCR; in TCRdb, only in-frame clones are kept and a portion is missing. The sample holds around 57,000 clones, around 91% seen once. The material sequenced was peripheral blood, taken after pregnancy. These TCRs come from a female donor in good health, enrolled as a control in a pregnancy study. The CDR3 runs from the conserved cysteine through the conserved F or W. Each record gives: J gene, V gene, CDR3 length, CDR3 protein.

>TRBJ2-7|TRBV11-3|19
CASSLGVGTGYEVSYEQYF
>TRBJ2-1|TRBV5-1|15
CASSSLAGGNNEQFF
>TRBJ2-7|TRBV27|16
CASSLAVSMAGYEQYF
>TRBJ2-2|TRBV10-3|14
CAINKEGNTGELFF
>TRBJ1-1|TRBV5-1|14
CASSRDRGRFEAFF
>TRBJ2-3|TRBV9|16
CASSARLAAGTDTQYF
>TRBJ2-1|TRBV7-3|14
CASSLDAGAQEQFF
>TRBJ1-5|TRBV5-4|16
CASSSHGQGNNQPQHF
>TRBJ1-2|TRBV11-2|12
CASSSTGYGYTF
>TRBJ2-5|TRBV27|15
CASSLIDRFQETQYF
>TRBJ1-2|TRBV5-4|14
CASSSRNPPPGYTF
>TRBJ2-7|TRBV11-2|14
CASSFLAGPGEQYF
>TRBJ1-1|TRBV19|15
CASKVQTGVDTEAFF
>TRBJ2-7|TRBV5-1|15
CASSMRGQGSYEQYF
>TRBJ1-5|TRBV9|14
CASSPRQGEQPQHF
>TRBJ2-6|TRBV4-3|15
CASSQDHPGANVLTF
>TRBJ1-5|TRBV7-2|14
CASSLESTPGPQHF
>TRBJ1-5|TRBV7-2|16
CASSLGPAPGRQPQHF
>TRBJ2-1|TRBV2|17
CASSDIIGGQGNNEQFF
>TRBJ2-7|TRBV6-1|14
CASSALTVSYEQYF
>TRBJ1-5|TRBV7-8|14
CASSIDRGDQPQHF
>TRBJ1-2|TRBV6-5|14
CASSYSSRETGYTF
>TRBJ2-7|TRBV6-5|14
CASSYGQGAYEQYF
>TRBJ2-1|TRBV5-1|15
CASRLPGQVYNEQFF
>TRBJ1-2|TRBV4-3|14
CASSQGRLGYGYTF
>TRBJ2-1|TRBV4-1|16
CASSQDPGLVFNEQFF
>TRBJ1-3|TRBV19|14
CASDTTGSGNTIYF
>TRBJ1-6|TRBV6-5|14
CASSYSAYNSPLHF
>TRBJ2-7|TRBV19|16
CASSIDLGGVTYEQYF
>TRBJ2-6|TRBV9|19
CASSAQGTAMPSGANVLTF
>TRBJ2-3|TRBV9|14
CASSDTSYDDTQYF
>TRBJ2-1|TRBV30|13
CAWTNGGGTEQFF
>TRBJ1-1|TRBV7-2|11
CASSSSSEAFF
>TRBJ1-5|TRBV6-4|13
CASSLEEGQPQHF
>TRBJ1-3|TRBV5-4|16
CASSSGGSFGGNTIYF
>TRBJ1-2|TRBV5-1|14
CASSVGHQSYGYTF
>TRBJ1-5|TRBV6-5|15
CASTPRPYSNQPQHF
>TRBJ2-3|TRBV6-4|13
CASSGGDTDTQYF
>TRBJ2-7|TRBV6-5|14
CASSYFRGPYEQYF
>TRBJ1-4|TRBV9|16
CASSATAIATNEKLFF
>TRBJ2-1|TRBV2|16
CASRGGTGVSNNEQFF
>TRBJ1-2|TRBV4-1|14
CASSSQVTTYGYTF